A selection of T cell receptor beta chains follows, all from one sample in a study of T cell responses to AZD1222 COVID-19 vaccine. Sequencing was performed with immunoSEQ multiplex PCR; in TCRdb, only in-frame clones are kept and a portion is missing. The table lists 120,000 to 150,000 clones, 75% to 95% of them singletons. Here the sequenced sample was peripheral blood, taken on day 0 of MenACWY control vaccination. All receptors derive from an adult in good health. CDR3s include the opening cysteine and the closing phenylalanine or tryptophan. The order of the fields is D gene, clone size, V gene, J gene, CDR3 protein, CDR3 DNA. The D gene is left open where the match is weak. For some rows the clone size is stated as once, few or many, or as a class when expanded; others skip it.

.,.,TRBV6-2/TRBV6-3,TRBJ1-2,CASSYSGSNYGYTF,TGTGCCAGCAGTTACTCGGGCAGTAACTATGGCTACACCTTC
.,few,TRBV7-3,TRBJ2-1,CASSLGRLDYNEQFF,TGTGCCAGCAGCCTAGGGAGACTGGATTACAATGAGCAGTTCTTC
.,.,TRBV7-8,TRBJ2-1,CASSPLASSYNEQFF,TGTGCCAGCAGCCCACTAGCTTCCTCCTACAATGAGCAGTTCTTC
.,.,TRBV7-2,TRBJ2-2,CASSLNRNTGELFF,TGTGCCAGCAGCTTGAACAGGAACACCGGGGAGCTGTTTTTT
TRBD1,.,TRBV10-3,TRBJ2-7,CAISTGAEQYF,TGTGCCATCAGTACAGGGGCCGAGCAGTACTTC
.,.,TRBV27,TRBJ1-2,CATWDTPGSYTF,TGTGCCACCTGGGACACGCCAGGGAGCTACACCTTC
.,.,TRBV30,TRBJ1-1,CAWSNGPEAFF,TGTGCCTGGAGTAATGGGCCTGAAGCTTTCTTT
.,.,TRBV5-1,TRBJ2-7,CASSREHYEQYF,TGCGCCAGCAGCAGGGAGCACTACGAGCAGTACTTC
TRBD2,.,TRBV7-2,TRBJ2-7,CASSRGSGGPSSYEQYF,TGTGCCAGCAGCCGGGGGAGCGGGGGCCCTAGCTCCTACGAGCAGTACTTC
.,.,TRBV6-5,TRBJ1-5,CASSSTGTNQPQHF,TGTGCCAGCAGTAGCACAGGCACAAATCAGCCCCAGCATTTT